These 24 T cell receptor beta chains were all obtained from the same sample, sequenced in a study of cytotoxic CD8 clonotypes in ibrutinib-treated CLL. Some clones are missing from TCRdb's copy, which holds only in-frame ones; the method was immunoSEQ multiplex PCR. This table holds about 160,000 clones, 81% found once. Specimen: PBMCs, collected after 12 months of ibrutinib treatment. The receptor set was obtained from a human donor with chronic lymphocytic leukemia.

CDR3 sequence reads: CASSHWGQNTGELFF. The CDR3 region has the DNA TGTGCCAGCAGCCATTGGGGACAGAACACCGGGGAGCTGTTTTTT. The chain employs TRBV5-6 and TRBJ2-2; TRBD1 might be the D (6 bases). Trimming pared 4 bases from V and 1 base from J, leaving 11 bases between. Germline CDR1 is SGHDT and CDR2 is YYEEEE. The CDR3 spans 15 residues.

This rearrangement joins TRBV10-3 to TRBJ2-7, with 9 bases identical to TRBD1. Germline values: CDR1 ENHRY, CDR2 SYGVKD. The length of the CDR3 is 17 residues. V dropped 0 bases and J dropped 3; count of bases not matched to a gene: 9. The DNA of the CDR3 is TGTGCCATCAGTGAGTCATACGGACAGGGGTCTGTCTACGAGCAGTACTTC. Translation: CAISESYGQGSVYEQYF.

The chain has TRBV6-5 and TRBJ1-2; D uncertain. Looked up from germline, CDR1 is MNHEY and CDR2 is SVGAGI. Trimming took off 5 bases at V and 3 bases at J, with 13 bases between the two ends. The CDR3 is 14 residues long. CDR3 in DNA: TGTGCCAGCAGTCGGGGAAACAGAGACTATGGCTACACCTTC. Its protein is CASSRGNRDYGYTF.

V and J are TRBV28 and TRBJ2-7, with D possibly TRBD2 on 6 matching bases. Trimming pared 7 bases from V and 6 bases from J, leaving 19 bases between. Germline CDR1 reads MDHEN; CDR2 reads SYDVKM. CDR3 length equals 14 residues. Written as DNA, the CDR3 is TGTGCCAGCACCCAGGACCCGGGAGTCCGCGAGCAGTACTTC. As protein: CASTQDPGVREQYF.

This chain links TRBV7-3 with TRBJ2-2; 8 nucleotides align to TRBD1. This CDR3 is 15 amino acids long. Germline lookup yields CDR1 SGHTA and CDR2 FQGTGA. V lost 4 bases and J lost 0; bases outside the gene matches: 1. In DNA, the CDR3 is TGTGCCAGCAGCTCGACAGGGGCGAACACCGGGGAGCTGTTTTTT. Translating it yields CASSSTGANTGELFF.

The genes are TRBV19 and TRBJ1-1, with a weak D call TRBD1 (5 bases). V lost 6 bases and J lost 7, with 18 bases in between. The V gene's germline CDR1 is LNHDA and CDR2 SQIVND (reference sequence). This CDR3 has 14 amino acids. CDR3 DNA sequence: TGTGCCAGTAGGCTACTACAGGTGGAGAGTGAAGCTTTCTTT. It encodes CASRLLQVESEAFF. Full variable domain (remainder filled in from reference TRBV19 and TRBJ1-1): DGGITQSPKYLFRKEGQNVTLSCEQNLNHDAMYWYRQDPGQGLRLIYYSQIVNDFQKGDIAEGYSVSREKKESFPLTVTSAQKNPTAFYLCASRLLQVESEAFFGQGTRLTVV.

V and J are TRBV28 and TRBJ1-4, with D tentatively TRBD1 (5 bases). Germline assignment: CDR1 MDHEN and CDR2 SYDVKM. With 7 bases removed from V and 7 bases from J, the gap between germline ends came to 13 bases. This CDR3 region has 13 residues. CDR3 coding DNA: TGTGCCAGCACGGGGGACTACGTTGAAAAACTGTTTTTT. Residues: CASTGDYVEKLFF. Filled out from reference TRBV28 and TRBJ1-4, the complete variable domain reads DVKVTQSSRYLVKRTGEKVFLECVQDMDHENMFWYRQDPGLGLRLIYFSYDVKMKEKGDIPEGYSVSREKKERFSLILESASTNQTSMYLCASTGDYVEKLFFGSGTQLSVL.

This clone showed up just once. The chain uses TRBV7-9 and TRBJ2-1, with D perhaps being TRBD1 or TRBD2 (5 bases each). Trimming took 5 bases from V and 8 from J, leaving 7 bases between them. This CDR3 comprises 11 residues. Germline V gives CDR1 SEHNR, CDR2 FQNEAQ (reference sequence). The CDR3 here is CASSGGDEQFF. The CDR3 DNA reads TGTGCCAGCAGCGGGGGAGATGAGCAGTTCTTC. The complete variable domain, with remaining parts taken from reference TRBV7-9 and TRBJ2-1, reads DTGVSQNPRHKITKRGQNVTFRCDPISEHNRLYWYRQTLGQGPEFLTYFQNEAQLEKSRLLSDRFSAERPKGSFSTLEIQRTEQGDSAMYLCASSGGDEQFFGPGTRLTVL.

For this clone: Possible read error: a much larger clone is one base away. This chain connects TRBV11-1 to TRBJ2-3; 9 bases agree with TRBD1. V was clipped by 3 bases and J by 3 bases; unmatched bases: 4. This CDR3 has 15 amino acids. Germline CDR1 is SGHAT and CDR2 is FQDESV (reference sequence). The CDR3: CASSFGQGRTDTQYF. The CDR3 DNA follows: TGTGCCAGCAGCTTCGGACAGGGGAGGACAGATACGCAGTATTTT.

The chain carries TRBV6-5 and TRBJ1-1, with D possibly being TRBD1 (5 bases). With 0 bases removed from V and 3 bases from J, the gap between germline ends came to 14 bases. Germline V gene lookup returns CDR1 MNHEY and CDR2 SVGAGI. The CDR3 sequence is 16 residues long. The CDR3 reads CASSYSLTGRYTEAFF. The CDR3 region has the DNA TGTGCCAGCAGTTACTCGTTAACAGGTCGTTACACTGAAGCTTTCTTT.

This chain's CDR3 is CASSLLVGVPQHF. DNA for the CDR3: TGTGCCAGCAGTTTATTAGTGGGGGTGCCCCAGCATTTT. V is TRBV28 and J is TRBJ1-5; possible D gene TRBD1, 5 bases. CDR1 is MDHEN, CDR2 SYDVKM, per germline. V lost 1 base and J lost 9, with 10 bases in between. This CDR3 contains 13 residues.

V and J are TRBV7-2 and TRBJ2-7; tentatively, D is TRBD2 (7 bases). Germline-derived CDR1 and CDR2 are SGHTA and FQGNSA. V lost 0 bases and J lost 4, with 13 bases in between. The CDR3 contains 15 residues. CDR3 region: CASSLAGGPEYEQYF. CDR3 bases: TGTGCCAGCAGCTTAGCGGGGGGGCCGGAGTACGAGCAGTACTTC.

The count of this clone is one. The chain combines TRBV5-5 with TRBJ1-5; TRBD1 agrees at 9 bases. V was clipped by 5 bases and J by 5 bases; unmatched bases: 8. The CDR3 runs 15 residues. The V gene's germline CDR1 is SGHKS and CDR2 YYEKEE (reference sequence). CDR3 in DNA: TGTGCCAGCAGTCCCCGGGACAGGGCGTATCAGCCCCAGCATTTT. Translation: CASSPRDRAYQPQHF.

This clone was seen only a few times. The rearrangement links TRBV5-8 to TRBJ2-4; D is unresolved. This CDR3 has 12 amino acids. Trimming pared 6 bases from V and 4 bases from J, leaving 8 bases between. CDR1 and CDR2 from the germline V gene are SGHTS and YDEGEE. The CDR3 DNA is TGTGCCAGCACCCTAACGAAAAACATTCAGTACTTC. Translation: CASTLTKNIQYF.

This rearrangement joins TRBV9 to TRBJ2-1, with 7 bases matching TRBD2. The germline gives CDR1 SGDLS, CDR2 YYNGEE. Trimming at V came to 4 bases and at J to 5 bases, leaving 3 bases not matched to a gene. The CDR3 length is 13 residues. CDR3 coding DNA: TGTGCCAGCAGCCGTCTAGCGGACAATGAGCAGTTCTTC. This translates into CASSRLADNEQFF.

This chain joins TRBV28 and TRBJ2-7; D remains ambiguous. The CDR3 length is 14 residues. Germline CDR1 MDHEN, CDR2 SYDVKM. V was trimmed by 6 bases and J by 3 bases, leaving 15 bases between them. The CDR3 DNA sequence: TGTGCCAGCAGAACCTCGGATGGATACTACGAGCAGTACTTC. Translating it yields CASRTSDGYYEQYF. Looking up the rest from reference TRBV28 and TRBJ2-7 gives the full variable domain: DVKVTQSSRYLVKRTGEKVFLECVQDMDHENMFWYRQDPGLGLRLIYFSYDVKMKEKGDIPEGYSVSREKKERFSLILESASTNQTSMYLCASRTSDGYYEQYFGPGTRLTVT.

This chain joins TRBV11-3 and TRBJ2-3; the D is unclear. Per germline, CDR1 SGHNT and CDR2 YENEEA. V lost 1 base and J 2 bases, leaving 7 bases between the germline ends. The CDR3 totals 14 residues. The CDR3 coding sequence is TGTGCCAGCAGCTTAGGCCACCTCACAGATACGCAGTATTTT. Translated, it gives CASSLGHLTDTQYF.

V usage is TRBV6-1 and J usage is TRBJ2-7; D is uncertain. Germline V lookup: CDR1 MNHNS, CDR2 SASEGT. This CDR3 has 13 residues. The germline V and J ends were trimmed by 3 bases and 7 bases, with 13 bases remaining between them. The CDR3 loop is CASSDTPLGEQYF. The CDR3 DNA reads TGTGCCAGCAGTGACACGCCCCTGGGGGAGCAGTACTTC.

There are a few counts of this clone. V usage is TRBV27 and J usage is TRBJ1-1; D remains unclear. This CDR3 is built from 18 residues. Trimming left V 10 bases short and J 0 bases short, with 27 bases between. CDR1 and CDR2 from the germline V gene are MNHEY and SMNVEV (reference sequence). The CDR3 DNA sequence: TGTGCCACCTCCCCCACACGAGGAGAGGGTTTTATGAACACTGAAGCTTTCTTT. It translates to CATSPTRGEGFMNTEAFF.

The chain joins TRBV7-2 to TRBJ2-1; 9 nucleotides match TRBD2. The CDR3 loop spans 15 amino acids. Germline CDR1 reads SGHTA; CDR2 reads FQGNSA. V lost 0 bases to trimming and J lost 7 bases; unmatched junction nucleotides: 4. The CDR3 coding sequence is TGTGCCAGCAGCTTAGCATCTAGCGGGAAAAATGAGCAGTTCTTC. Translated: CASSLASSGKNEQFF.

The rearrangement links TRBV28 to TRBJ2-7; possible D gene TRBD1, 5 bases. Trimming removed 5 bases from V and 5 bases from J, with 10 bases in between. Germline V CDR1 and CDR2: MDHEN, SYDVKM. The CDR3 has 12 amino acids. CDR3 residues: CASSQGADEQYF. The CDR3 DNA sequence: TGTGCCAGCAGTCAGGGTGCGGACGAGCAGTACTTC. The whole variable domain, remainder taken from reference TRBV28 and TRBJ2-7, is DVKVTQSSRYLVKRTGEKVFLECVQDMDHENMFWYRQDPGLGLRLIYFSYDVKMKEKGDIPEGYSVSREKKERFSLILESASTNQTSMYLCASSQGADEQYFGPGTRLTVT.

The J gene is TRBJ2-1, the V gene TRBV7-9; TRBD2 agrees at 10 bases. V lost 3 bases and J lost 6; bases outside the gene matches: 5. The CDR3 consists of 15 residues. Germline values: CDR1 SEHNR, CDR2 FQNEAQ (reference sequence). The CDR3 DNA sequence: TGTGCCAGCAGCTTCCCCGGGACTAGCGCCAATGAGCAGTTCTTC. Its protein is CASSFPGTSANEQFF.

CDR3 sequence: CAISVEVSGAGANVLTF. The CDR3 DNA reads TGTGCCATCAGTGTTGAGGTTTCGGGGGCTGGGGCCAACGTCCTGACTTTC. V usage is TRBV10-3 and J usage is TRBJ2-6, with TRBD2 as a possible D gene (6 bases). In germline, CDR1 is ENHRY, CDR2 SYGVKD. This CDR3 is 17 amino acids long. V gave up 4 bases and J gave up 2 bases, with 15 bases separating them.

The genes are TRBV7-2 and TRBJ2-2, with 15 bases matching TRBD2. The germline V gene has CDR1 SGHTA and CDR2 FQGNSA. This CDR3 is 18 amino acids long. With V trimmed by 5 bases and J by 1 base, 5 bases remained unmatched. The CDR3 sequence: CASSPGLAGGMNTGELFF. Written as DNA, the CDR3 is TGTGCCAGCAGCCCGGGACTAGCGGGGGGAATGAACACCGGGGAGCTGTTTTTT.